The source of this TCR beta chain is a study of cytomegalovirus exposure and HLA in healthy donors. A multiplex PCR was run with 60 Vbeta primers and 13 Jbeta primers. TCRdb keeps only in-frame clones here, not all; method: immunoSEQ multiplex PCR. The repertoire table contains some 120,000 clones. With 4 bases removed from V and 6 bases from J, the gap between germline ends came to 17 bases. This CDR3 is 15 amino acids long. Germline V gives CDR1 SGHRS, CDR2 YFSETQ. The genes are TRBV5-1 and TRBJ2-1; perhaps TRBD2 as D (7 bases). The sequencing input was PBMCs. This TCR was sampled from a man aged 18-30 years in good health and CMV-seronegative. The CDR3 loop reads CASSLSGRGFNEQFF. DNA of the CDR3: TGCGCCAGCAGCCTATCGGGGAGGGGGTTCAATGAGCAGTTCTTC.